This T cell receptor (beta chain) was sequenced during a study of T cells in localized non-small cell lung cancer (dated by TCRdb to 2020 to 2022). Some background on the complete study: The study analyzed T cell repertoires of about 230 early-stage NSCLC patients, comparing tumors and uninvolved tumor-adjacent lungs. All 250 or so NSCLC patients in the cohort were treatment-naive and had localized lung tumors that were resected. NSCLC patients had a mean age of roughly 66 years, and fewer than 150 were male and nearly 110 female. Overall study outcomes, separate from this receptor: Because multi-region sequencing of the tumors was not done, intratumor heterogeneity could not be ruled out. Higher blood T cell density associated with longer overall survival, while higher adjacent-lung clonality associated with shorter survival. Because of the exploratory design, TCR variables were selected using unadjusted p-values without false-discovery rate correction. A median of 57 of the top 100 tumor clones were detected in paired uninvolved adjacent lung, and 25 to 35 of these tumor clones were also found among the top 100 clones of the paired uninvolved adjacent lung. Uninvolved tumor-adjacent lung showed the highest T cell clonality, higher than tumor, which suggests more focused antigenic responses in the uninvolved tumor-adjacent lung.

At diagnosis, tumor, uninvolved tumor-adjacent lung and peripheral blood were collected and then preserved as a mix of FFPE and fresh-frozen material. Blood samples were analyzed as peripheral blood mononuclear cells for TCR repertoire profiling. TCR beta CDR3 regions were sequenced from DNA using the immunoSEQ Assay. The original methods were these. To compute T cell density, TCR beta template counts were normalized to usable DNA, which was estimated by amplifying housekeeping genes. Using the preseqR package, richness was estimated by extrapolating to 120,000 templates for tissue samples and 400,000 templates for PBMC samples. Clonality was defined by subtracting Pielou's evenness from one. To identify tissue-enriched TCRs, differential abundance testing was run on productive amino-acid clonotypes with a minimum total count of 5 and an alpha of 0.1. The Jaccard Index and the Morisita Overlap Index were used to quantify repertoire overlap between compartments. GLIPH clustered TCR beta CDR3s with public tetramer-defined viral CDR3s; viral motifs required at least three viral sequences plus V-gene enrichment. TCRdb stores this immuneACCESS table with in-frame sequences only. Part of the clones is absent; in the studies checked, under half of the shortfall reflects unresolved V genes, and no reason is known for the rest. That table furnishes V, J and clone size, whereas the DNA furnished D and trimming. This sample comprises under 75,000 clones, approximately 87% of them detected only once. The leading ten clones occupy around a fifth of the sample.

With regard to this clone: Its target antigen remains unknown. No qualities accompany the bases; no much larger clone lies one base away.

The sequencing here drew on peripheral blood, taken before any cancer treatment. This sequence was found in a male donor aged 60 or older with stage III squamous cell lung carcinoma.

The bases are TGTGCCAGCAGCGGGGACAGGGGAAATTACTATGGCTACACCTTC. It is translated as CASSGDRGNYYGYTF. In this chain, TRBV7-2 is recombined with TRBJ1-2, with TRBD1 identical over 10 junction bases. The CDR3 measures 15 amino acids from cysteine to phenylalanine. Only the CDR3 part of the read is kept: 45 bases, read in frame from the first base. CDR1 and CDR2 were assigned from the germline V gene as SGHTA and FQGNSA. V trim: 5 bases; J trim: 3 bases; unmatched bases: 6.